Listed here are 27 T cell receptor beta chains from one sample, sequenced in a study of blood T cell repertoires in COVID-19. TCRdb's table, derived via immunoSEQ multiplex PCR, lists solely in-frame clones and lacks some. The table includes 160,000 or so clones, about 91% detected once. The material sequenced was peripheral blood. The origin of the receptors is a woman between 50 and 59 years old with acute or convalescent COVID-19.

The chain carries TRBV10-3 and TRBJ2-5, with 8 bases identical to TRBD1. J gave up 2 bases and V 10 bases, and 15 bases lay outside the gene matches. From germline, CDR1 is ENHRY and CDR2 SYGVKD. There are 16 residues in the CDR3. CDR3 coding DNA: TGTGCCACCCGACAGGGGAGTAAAAAGGGACAAGAGACCCAGTACTTC. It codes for CATRQGSKKGQETQYF.

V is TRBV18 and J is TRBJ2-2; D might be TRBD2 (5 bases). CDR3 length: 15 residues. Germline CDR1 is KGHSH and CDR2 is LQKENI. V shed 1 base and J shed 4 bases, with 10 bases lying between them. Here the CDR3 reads CASSPLGAGTGELFF. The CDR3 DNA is TGTGCCAGCTCACCACTTGGTGCGGGCACCGGGGAGCTGTTTTTT.

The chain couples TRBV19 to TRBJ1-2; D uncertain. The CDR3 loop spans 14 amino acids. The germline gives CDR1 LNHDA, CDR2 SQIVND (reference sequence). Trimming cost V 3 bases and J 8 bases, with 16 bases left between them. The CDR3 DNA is TGTGCCAGTAGTATTGACGGGGAGTCTGAGGGCTACACCTTC. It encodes CASSIDGESEGYTF.

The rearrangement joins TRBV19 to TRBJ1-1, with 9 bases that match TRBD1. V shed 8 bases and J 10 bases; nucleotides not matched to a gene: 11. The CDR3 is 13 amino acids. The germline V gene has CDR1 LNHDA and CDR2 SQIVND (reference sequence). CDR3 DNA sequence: TGTGCCAGTCAGAATCCGGGACAGGGAAGAGCTTTCTTT. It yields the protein CASQNPGQGRAFF.

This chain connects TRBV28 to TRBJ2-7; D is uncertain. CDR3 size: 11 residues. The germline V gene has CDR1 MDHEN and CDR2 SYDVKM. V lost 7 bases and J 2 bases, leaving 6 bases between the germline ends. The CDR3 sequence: CASTPAYEQYF. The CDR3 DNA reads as TGTGCCAGCACCCCAGCCTACGAGCAGTACTTC.

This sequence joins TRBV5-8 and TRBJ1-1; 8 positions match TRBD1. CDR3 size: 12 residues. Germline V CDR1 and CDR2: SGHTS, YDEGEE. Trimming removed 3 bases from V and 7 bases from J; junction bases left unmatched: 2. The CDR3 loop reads CASSSTGVEAFF. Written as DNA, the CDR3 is TGTGCCAGCAGCTCGACAGGGGTTGAAGCTTTCTTT.

This CDR3 reads CASSIQQGSNSPLHF. In DNA form, the CDR3 reads TGTGCCAGTAGTATACAACAGGGGTCCAATTCACCCCTCCACTTT. The rearrangement links TRBV19 to TRBJ1-6; 7 bases align to TRBD1. There are 15 residues in the CDR3. Trimming cost V 2 bases and J 7 bases; bases outside gene matches: 5. CDR1 is LNHDA, CDR2 SQIVND, per germline (reference sequence).

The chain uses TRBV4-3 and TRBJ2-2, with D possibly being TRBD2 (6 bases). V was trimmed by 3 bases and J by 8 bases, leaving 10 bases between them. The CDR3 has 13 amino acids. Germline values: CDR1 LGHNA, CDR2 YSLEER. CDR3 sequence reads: CASSHWGDGELFF. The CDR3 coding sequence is TGCGCCAGCAGCCATTGGGGGGATGGGGAGCTGTTTTTT.

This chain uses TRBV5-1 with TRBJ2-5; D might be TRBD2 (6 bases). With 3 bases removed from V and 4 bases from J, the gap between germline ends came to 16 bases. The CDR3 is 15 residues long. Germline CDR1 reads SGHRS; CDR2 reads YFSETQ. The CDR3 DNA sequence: TGCGCCAGCAGCTATGGTTGGCGGAGGGGAGAGACCCAGTACTTC. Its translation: CASSYGWRRGETQYF.

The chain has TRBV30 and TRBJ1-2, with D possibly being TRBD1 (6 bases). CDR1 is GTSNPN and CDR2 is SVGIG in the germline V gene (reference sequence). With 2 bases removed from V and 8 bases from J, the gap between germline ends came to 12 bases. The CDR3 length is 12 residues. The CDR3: CAWSRGSGGYTF. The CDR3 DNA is TGTGCCTGGAGTAGGGGGAGCGGAGGCTACACCTTC.

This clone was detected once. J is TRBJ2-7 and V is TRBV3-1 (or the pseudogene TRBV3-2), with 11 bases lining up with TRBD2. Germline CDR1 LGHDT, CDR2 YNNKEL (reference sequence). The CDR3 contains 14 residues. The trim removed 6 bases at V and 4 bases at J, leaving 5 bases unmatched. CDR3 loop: CASSLTSGSYEQYF. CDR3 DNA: TGTGCCAGCAGTCTTACTAGCGGGAGTTACGAGCAGTACTTC.

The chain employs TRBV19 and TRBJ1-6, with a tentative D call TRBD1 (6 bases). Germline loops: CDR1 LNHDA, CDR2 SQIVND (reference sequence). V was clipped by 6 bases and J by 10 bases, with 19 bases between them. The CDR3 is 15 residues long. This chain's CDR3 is CASRPPGGGESPLHF. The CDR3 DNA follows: TGTGCCAGTAGACCGCCGGGGGGGGGCGAATCACCCCTCCACTTT.

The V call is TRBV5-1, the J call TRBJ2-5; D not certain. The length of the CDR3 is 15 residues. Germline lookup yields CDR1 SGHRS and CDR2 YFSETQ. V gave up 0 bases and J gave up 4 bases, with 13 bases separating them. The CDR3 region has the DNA TGCGCCAGCAGCTTGGCCTCAACAGTGGGAGAGACCCAGTACTTC. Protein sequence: CASSLASTVGETQYF.

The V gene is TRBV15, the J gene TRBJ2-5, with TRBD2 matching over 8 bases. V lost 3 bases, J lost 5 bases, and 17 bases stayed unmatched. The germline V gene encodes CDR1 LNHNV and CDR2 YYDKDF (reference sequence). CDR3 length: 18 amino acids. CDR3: CATSRLGAGVAGIETQYF. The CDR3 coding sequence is TGTGCCACCAGCAGGTTAGGGGCCGGCGTAGCGGGAATCGAGACCCAGTACTTC.

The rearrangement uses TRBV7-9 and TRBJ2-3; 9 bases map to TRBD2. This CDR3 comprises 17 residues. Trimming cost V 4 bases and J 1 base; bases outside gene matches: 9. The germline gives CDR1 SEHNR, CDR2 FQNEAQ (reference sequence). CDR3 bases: TGTGCCAGCAGCTCCAATATGATAGCGGGAGGCACAGATACGCAGTATTTT. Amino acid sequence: CASSSNMIAGGTDTQYF.

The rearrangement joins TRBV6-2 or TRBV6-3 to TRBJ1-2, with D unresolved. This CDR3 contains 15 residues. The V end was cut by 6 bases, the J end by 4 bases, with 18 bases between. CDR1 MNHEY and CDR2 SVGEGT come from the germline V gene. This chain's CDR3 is CASSRLTEFLYGYTF. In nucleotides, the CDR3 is TGTGCCAGCAGCCGGTTGACTGAGTTCCTCTATGGCTACACCTTC.

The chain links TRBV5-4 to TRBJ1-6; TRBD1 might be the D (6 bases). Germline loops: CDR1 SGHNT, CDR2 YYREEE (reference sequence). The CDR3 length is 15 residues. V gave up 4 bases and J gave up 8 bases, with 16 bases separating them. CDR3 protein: CASSIGGGEYSPLHF. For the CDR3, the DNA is TGTGCCAGCAGCATTGGGGGGGGCGAGTATTCACCCCTCCACTTT.

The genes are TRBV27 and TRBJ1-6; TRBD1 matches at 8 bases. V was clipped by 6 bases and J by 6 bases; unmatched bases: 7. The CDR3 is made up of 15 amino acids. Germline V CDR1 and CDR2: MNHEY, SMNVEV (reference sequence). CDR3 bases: TGTGCCAGCAGCTCCAGGGGGCATGGTAATTCACCCCTCCACTTT. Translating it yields CASSSRGHGNSPLHF.

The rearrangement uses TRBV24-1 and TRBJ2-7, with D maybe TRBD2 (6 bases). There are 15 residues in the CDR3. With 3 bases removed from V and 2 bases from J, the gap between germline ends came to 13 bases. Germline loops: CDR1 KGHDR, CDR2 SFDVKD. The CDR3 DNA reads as TGTGCCACCAGTGATGGAGCAGGGACTGCCTACGAGCAGTACTTC. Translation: CATSDGAGTAYEQYF.

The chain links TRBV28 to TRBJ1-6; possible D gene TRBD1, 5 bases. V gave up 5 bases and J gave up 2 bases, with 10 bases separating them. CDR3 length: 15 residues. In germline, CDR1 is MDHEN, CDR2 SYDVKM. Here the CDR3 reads CASSPEGTYNSPLHF. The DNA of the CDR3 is TGTGCCAGCAGTCCGGAGGGGACCTATAATTCACCCCTCCACTTT. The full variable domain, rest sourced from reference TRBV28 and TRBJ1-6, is DVKVTQSSRYLVKRTGEKVFLECVQDMDHENMFWYRQDPGLGLRLIYFSYDVKMKEKGDIPEGYSVSREKKERFSLILESASTNQTSMYLCASSPEGTYNSPLHFGNGTRLTVT.

The CDR3 bases are TGTGCCAGCAGCTTATGGAGCGGGGGGGTAAACTCCTACGAGCAGTACTTC. Encoded protein: CASSLWSGGVNSYEQYF. The chain is built from TRBV7-2 and TRBJ2-7; 10 bases match TRBD2. With 2 bases clipped from V and 0 bases from J, the junction kept 7 bases outside the gene matches. The CDR3 sequence is 17 residues long. Germline V CDR1 and CDR2: SGHTA, FQGNSA.

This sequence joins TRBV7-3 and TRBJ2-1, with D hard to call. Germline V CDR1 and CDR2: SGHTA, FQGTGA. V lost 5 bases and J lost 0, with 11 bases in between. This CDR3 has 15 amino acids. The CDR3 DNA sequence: TGTGCCAGCAGCCCCACTCTCAACTCCTACAATGAGCAGTTCTTC. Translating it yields CASSPTLNSYNEQFF.

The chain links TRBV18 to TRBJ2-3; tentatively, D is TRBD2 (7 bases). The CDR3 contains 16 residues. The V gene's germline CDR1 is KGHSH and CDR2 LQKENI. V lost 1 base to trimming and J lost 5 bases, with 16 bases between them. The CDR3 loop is CASSPLVGGQRDTQYF. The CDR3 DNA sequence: TGTGCCAGCTCACCACTGGTCGGGGGGCAGAGAGATACGCAGTATTTT.

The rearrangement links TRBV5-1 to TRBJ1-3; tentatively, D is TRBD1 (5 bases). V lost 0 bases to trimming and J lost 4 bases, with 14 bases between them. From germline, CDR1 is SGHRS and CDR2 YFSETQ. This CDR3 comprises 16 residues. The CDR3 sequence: CASSLDPWGHGNTIYF. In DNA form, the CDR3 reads TGCGCCAGCAGCTTGGATCCGTGGGGCCACGGAAACACCATATATTTT.

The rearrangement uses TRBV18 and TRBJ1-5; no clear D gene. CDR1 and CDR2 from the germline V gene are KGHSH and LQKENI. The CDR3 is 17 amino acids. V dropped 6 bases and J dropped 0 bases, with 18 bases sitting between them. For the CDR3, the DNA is TGTGCCAGCTCCGAACGGGAACAGATCGATAGCAATCAGCCCCAGCATTTT. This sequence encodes CASSEREQIDSNQPQHF.

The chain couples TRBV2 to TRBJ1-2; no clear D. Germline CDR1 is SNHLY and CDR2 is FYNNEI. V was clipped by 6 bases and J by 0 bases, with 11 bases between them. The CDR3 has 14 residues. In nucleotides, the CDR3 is TGTGCCAGCAGCCGATCCGGGGCTAACTATGGCTACACCTTC. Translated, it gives CASSRSGANYGYTF.

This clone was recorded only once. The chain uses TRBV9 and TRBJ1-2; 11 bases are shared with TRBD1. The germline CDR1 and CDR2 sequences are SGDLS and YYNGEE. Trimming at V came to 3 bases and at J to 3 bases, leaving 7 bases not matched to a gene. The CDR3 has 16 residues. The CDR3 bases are TGTGCCAGCAGCGAGGAACCGGGACAGGGGGACTATGGCTACACCTTC. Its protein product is CASSEEPGQGDYGYTF.